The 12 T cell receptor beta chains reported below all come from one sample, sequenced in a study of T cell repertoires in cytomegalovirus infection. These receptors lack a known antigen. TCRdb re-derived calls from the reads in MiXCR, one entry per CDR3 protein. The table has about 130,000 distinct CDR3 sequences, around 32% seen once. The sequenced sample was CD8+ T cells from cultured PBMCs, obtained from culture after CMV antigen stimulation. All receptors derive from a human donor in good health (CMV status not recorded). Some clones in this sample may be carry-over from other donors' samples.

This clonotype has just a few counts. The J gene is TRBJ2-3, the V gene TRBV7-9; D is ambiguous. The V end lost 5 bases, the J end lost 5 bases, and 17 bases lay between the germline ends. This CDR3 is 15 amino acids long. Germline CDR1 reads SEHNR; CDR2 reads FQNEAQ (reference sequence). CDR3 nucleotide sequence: TGTGCCAGCAGCCCGGCGGCCCGGGCGGAAGATACGCAGTATTTT. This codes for CASSPAARAEDTQYF.

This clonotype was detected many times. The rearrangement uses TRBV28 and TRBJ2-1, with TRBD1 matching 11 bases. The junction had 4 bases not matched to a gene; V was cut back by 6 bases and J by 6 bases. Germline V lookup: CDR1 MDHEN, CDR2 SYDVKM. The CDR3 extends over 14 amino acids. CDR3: CASRGTGGPNEQFF. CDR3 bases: TGTGCCAGCAGGGGGACAGGGGGGCCCAATGAGCAGTTCTTC. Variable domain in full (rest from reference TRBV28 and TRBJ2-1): DVKVTQSSRYLVKRTGEKVFLECVQDMDHENMFWYRQDPGLGLRLIYFSYDVKMKEKGDIPEGYSVSREKKERFSLILESASTNQTSMYLCASRGTGGPNEQFFGPGTRLTVL.

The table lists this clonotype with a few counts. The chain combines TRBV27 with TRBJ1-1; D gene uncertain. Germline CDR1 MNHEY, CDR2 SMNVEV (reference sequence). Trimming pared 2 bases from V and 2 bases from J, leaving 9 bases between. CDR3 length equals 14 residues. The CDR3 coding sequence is TGTGCCAGCAGTTTAACACAGTTAAACACTGAAGCTTTCTTT. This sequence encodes CASSLTQLNTEAFF.

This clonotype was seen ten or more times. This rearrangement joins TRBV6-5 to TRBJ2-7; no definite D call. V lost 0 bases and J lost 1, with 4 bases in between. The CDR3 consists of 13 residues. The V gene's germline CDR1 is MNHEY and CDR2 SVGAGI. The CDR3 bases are TGTGCCAGCAGTTACTCCCAGTCCTACGAGCAGTACTTC. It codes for CASSYSQSYEQYF.

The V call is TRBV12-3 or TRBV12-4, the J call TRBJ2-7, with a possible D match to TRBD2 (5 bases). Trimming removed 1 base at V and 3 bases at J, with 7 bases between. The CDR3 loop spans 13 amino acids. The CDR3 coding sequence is TGTGCCAGCAGTTTAGGGAGGAACTACGAGCAGTACTTC. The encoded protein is CASSLGRNYEQYF.

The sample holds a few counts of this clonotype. For the CDR3, the DNA is TGCGCCAGCAGCACGCCTTGGGTGCTCAAAGAAAAACTGTTTTTT. Amino acids: CASSTPWVLKEKLFF. The rearrangement joins TRBV4-1 to TRBJ1-4; no reliable D call. Germline CDR1 MGHRA, CDR2 YSYEKL. CDR3 size: 15 residues. V shed 5 bases and J shed 8 bases, with 18 bases lying between them.

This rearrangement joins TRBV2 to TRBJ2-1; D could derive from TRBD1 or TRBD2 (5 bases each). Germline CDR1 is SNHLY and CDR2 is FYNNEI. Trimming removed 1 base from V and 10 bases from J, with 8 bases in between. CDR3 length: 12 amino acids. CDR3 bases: TGTGCCAGCAGTGAAGGGTGGGACGAGCAGTTCTTC. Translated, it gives CASSEGWDEQFF.

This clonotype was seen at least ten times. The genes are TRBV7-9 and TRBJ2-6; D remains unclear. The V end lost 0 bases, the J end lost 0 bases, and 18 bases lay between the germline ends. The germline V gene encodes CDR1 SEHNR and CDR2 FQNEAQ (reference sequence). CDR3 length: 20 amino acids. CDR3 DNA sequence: TGTGCCAGCAGCTTAGCGGGGTGGCCGTTCCTAAGCTCTGGGGCCAACGTCCTGACTTTC. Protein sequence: CASSLAGWPFLSSGANVLTF.

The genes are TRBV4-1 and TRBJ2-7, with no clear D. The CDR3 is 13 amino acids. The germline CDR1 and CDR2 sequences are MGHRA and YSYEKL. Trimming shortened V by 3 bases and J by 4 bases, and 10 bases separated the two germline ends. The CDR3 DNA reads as TGCGCCAGCAGCCACCTACCGGATTACGAGCAGTACTTC. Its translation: CASSHLPDYEQYF.

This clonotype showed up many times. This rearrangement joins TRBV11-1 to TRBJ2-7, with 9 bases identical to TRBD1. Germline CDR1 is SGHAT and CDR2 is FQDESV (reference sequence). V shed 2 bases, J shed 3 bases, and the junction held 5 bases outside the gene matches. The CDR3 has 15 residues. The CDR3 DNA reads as TGTGCCAGCAGCTTAAGAGGGACAGGGATCTACGAGCAGTACTTC. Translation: CASSLRGTGIYEQYF.

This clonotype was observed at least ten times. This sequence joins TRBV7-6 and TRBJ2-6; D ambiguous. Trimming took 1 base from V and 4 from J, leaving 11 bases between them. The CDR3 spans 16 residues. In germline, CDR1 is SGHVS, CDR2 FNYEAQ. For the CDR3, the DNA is TGTGCCAGCAGCTTAGAGCCGTTGTGGGGGGCCAACGTCCTGACTTTC. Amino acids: CASSLEPLWGANVLTF.

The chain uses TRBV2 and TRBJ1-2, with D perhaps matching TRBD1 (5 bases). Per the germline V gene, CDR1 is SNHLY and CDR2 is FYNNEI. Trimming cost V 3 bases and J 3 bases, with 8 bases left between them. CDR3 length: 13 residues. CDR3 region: CASSEGGDYGYTF. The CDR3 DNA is TGTGCCAGCAGTGAGGGGGGGGACTATGGCTACACCTTC.